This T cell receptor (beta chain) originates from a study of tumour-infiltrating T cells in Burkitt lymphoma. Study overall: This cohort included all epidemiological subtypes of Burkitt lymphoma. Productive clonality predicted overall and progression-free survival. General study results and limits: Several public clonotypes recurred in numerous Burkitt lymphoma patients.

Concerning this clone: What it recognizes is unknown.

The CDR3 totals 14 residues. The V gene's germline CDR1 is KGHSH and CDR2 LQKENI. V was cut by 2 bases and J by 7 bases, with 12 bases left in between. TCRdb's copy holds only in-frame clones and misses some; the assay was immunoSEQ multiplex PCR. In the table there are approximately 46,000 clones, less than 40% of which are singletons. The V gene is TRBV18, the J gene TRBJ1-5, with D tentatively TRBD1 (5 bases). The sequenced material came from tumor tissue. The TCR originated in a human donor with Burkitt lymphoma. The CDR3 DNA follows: TGTGCCAGCTCACCAAGGGGTTTTGGCCAGCCCCAGCATTTT. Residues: CASSPRGFGQPQHF. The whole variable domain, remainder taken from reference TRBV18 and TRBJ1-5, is NAGVMQNPRHLVRRRGQEARLRCSPMKGHSHVYWYRQLPEEGLKFMVYLQKENIIDESGMPKERFSAEFPKEGPSILRIQQVVRGDSAAYFCASSPRGFGQPQHFGDGTRLSIL.